In its sample, the clone carrying this T cell receptor beta chain was seen a few times. Its target is not known. The source of the sample is a study of T cell responses to AZD1222 COVID-19 vaccine. Clones were sequenced by immunoSEQ multiplex PCR, and TCRdb holds only the in-frame ones, with some missing. The sample contains tens of thousands of clones, 75% to 90% of which appear only once. Study-level results: Nearly half of spike-specific TCRs reportedly go after variant regions that carry no mutations.

CDR3 length: 15 residues. V dropped 4 bases and J dropped 2 bases, with 13 bases sitting between them. Germline CDR1 and CDR2: MRHNA and SNTAGT. This receptor was taken from an adult in good health. The input for sequencing was peripheral blood, taken on day 0 of AZD1222 vaccination. The J gene is TRBJ2-3, the V gene TRBV6-4; D gene unclear. In DNA, the CDR3 is TGTGCCAGCAGTGTATCCCTCGAAACCACAGATACGCAGTATTTT. Its translation: CASSVSLETTDTQYF.